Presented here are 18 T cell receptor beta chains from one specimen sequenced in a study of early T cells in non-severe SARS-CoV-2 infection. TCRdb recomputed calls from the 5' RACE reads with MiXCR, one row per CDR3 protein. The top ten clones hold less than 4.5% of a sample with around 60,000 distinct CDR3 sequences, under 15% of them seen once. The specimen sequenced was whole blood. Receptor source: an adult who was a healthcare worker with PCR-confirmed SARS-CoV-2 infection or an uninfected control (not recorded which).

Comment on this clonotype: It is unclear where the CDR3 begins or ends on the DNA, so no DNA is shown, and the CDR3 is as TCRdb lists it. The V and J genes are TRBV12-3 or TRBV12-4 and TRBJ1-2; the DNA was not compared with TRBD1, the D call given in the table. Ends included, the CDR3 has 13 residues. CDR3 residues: CASSSSDSRGYTF.

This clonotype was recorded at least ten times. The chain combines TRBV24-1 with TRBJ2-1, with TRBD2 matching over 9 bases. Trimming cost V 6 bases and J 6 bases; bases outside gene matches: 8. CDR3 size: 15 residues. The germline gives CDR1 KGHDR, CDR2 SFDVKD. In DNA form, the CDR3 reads TGTGCCACCAGTTCCGGGACTAGCATGGGCAATGAGCAGTTCTTC. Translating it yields CATSSGTSMGNEQFF.

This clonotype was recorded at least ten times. CDR3 residues: CSSLQGGGYGYTF. CDR3 DNA: TGCAGCTCGCTACAGGGAGGCGGGTATGGCTACACCTTC. The rearrangement uses TRBV29-1 and TRBJ1-2; possible D gene TRBD1, 6 bases. This CDR3 has 13 residues. Trimming pared 8 bases from V and 5 bases from J, leaving 18 bases between. Germline V CDR1 and CDR2: SQVTM, ANQGSEA.

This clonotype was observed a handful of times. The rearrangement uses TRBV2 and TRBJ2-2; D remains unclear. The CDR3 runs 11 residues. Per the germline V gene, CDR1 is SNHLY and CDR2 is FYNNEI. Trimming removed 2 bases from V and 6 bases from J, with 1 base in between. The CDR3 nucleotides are TGTGCCAGCAGTGAACCCGGGGAGCTGTTTTTT. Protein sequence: CASSEPGELFF.

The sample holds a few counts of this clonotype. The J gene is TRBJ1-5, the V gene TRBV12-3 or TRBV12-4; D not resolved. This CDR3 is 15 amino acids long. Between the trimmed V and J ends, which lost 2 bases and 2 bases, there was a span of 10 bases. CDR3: CASSLMWWGNQPQHF. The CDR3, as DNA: TGTGCCAGCAGTTTAATGTGGTGGGGCAATCAGCCCCAGCATTTT.

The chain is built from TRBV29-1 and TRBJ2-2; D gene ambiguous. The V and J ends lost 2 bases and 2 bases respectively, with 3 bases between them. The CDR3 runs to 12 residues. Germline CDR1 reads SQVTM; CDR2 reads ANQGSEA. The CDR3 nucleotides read TGCAGCGTTGAATTAAACACCGGGGAGCTGTTTTTT. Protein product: CSVELNTGELFF.

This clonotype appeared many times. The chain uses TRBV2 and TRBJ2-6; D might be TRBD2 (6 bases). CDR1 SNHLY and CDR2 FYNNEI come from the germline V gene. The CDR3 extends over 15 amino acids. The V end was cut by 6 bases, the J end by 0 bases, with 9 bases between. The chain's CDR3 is CASRMGGSGANVLTF. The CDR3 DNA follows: TGTGCCAGCAGGATGGGGGGCTCTGGGGCCAACGTCCTGACTTTC.

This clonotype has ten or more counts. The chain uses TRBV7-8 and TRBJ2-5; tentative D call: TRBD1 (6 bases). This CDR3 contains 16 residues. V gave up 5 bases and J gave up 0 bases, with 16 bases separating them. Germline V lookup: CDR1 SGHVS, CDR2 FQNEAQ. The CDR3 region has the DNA TGTGCCAGCAGCAGCAGACAGGCTTCTAACCAAGAGACCCAGTACTTC. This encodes CASSSRQASNQETQYF.

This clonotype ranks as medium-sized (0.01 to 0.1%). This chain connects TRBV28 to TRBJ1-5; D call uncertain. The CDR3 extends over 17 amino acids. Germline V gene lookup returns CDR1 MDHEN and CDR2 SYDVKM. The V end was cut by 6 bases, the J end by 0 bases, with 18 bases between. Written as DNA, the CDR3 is TGTGCCAGCAGCCCCGTCGCCCGGGTCCGTAGCAATCAGCCCCAGCATTTT. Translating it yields CASSPVARVRSNQPQHF.

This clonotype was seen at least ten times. Here the CDR3 reads CASSRDTSYEQYF. The CDR3 nucleotides are TGTGCCAGCAGCCGGGACACCTCCTACGAGCAGTACTTC. V usage is TRBV28 and J usage is TRBJ2-7, with D possibly being TRBD1 (6 bases). V was cut by 6 bases and J by 0 bases, with 9 bases left in between. The CDR3 is 13 residues long. Per the germline V gene, CDR1 is MDHEN and CDR2 is SYDVKM. Full variable domain (outside the CDR3, taken from reference TRBV28 and TRBJ2-7): DVKVTQSSRYLVKRTGEKVFLECVQDMDHENMFWYRQDPGLGLRLIYFSYDVKMKEKGDIPEGYSVSREKKERFSLILESASTNQTSMYLCASSRDTSYEQYFGPGTRLTVT.

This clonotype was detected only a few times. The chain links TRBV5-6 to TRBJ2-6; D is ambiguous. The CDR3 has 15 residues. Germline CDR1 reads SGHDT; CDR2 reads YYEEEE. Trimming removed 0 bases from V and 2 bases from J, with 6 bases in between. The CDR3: CASSLVQTGANVLTF. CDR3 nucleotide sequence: TGTGCCAGCAGCTTGGTTCAGACTGGGGCCAACGTCCTGACTTTC.

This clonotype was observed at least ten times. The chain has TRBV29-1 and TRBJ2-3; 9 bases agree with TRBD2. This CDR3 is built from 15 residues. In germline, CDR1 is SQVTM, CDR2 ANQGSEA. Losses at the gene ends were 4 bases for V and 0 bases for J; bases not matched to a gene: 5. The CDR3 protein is CSVGQAGGSTDTQYF. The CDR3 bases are TGCAGCGTTGGCCAGGCGGGGGGGAGCACAGATACGCAGTATTTT.

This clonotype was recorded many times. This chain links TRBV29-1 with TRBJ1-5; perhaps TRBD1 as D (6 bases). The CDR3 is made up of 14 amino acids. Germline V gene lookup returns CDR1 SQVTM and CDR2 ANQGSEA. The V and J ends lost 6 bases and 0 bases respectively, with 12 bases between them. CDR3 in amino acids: CSVTQGNSNQPQHF. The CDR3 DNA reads TGCAGCGTGACACAGGGAAATAGCAATCAGCCCCAGCATTTT.

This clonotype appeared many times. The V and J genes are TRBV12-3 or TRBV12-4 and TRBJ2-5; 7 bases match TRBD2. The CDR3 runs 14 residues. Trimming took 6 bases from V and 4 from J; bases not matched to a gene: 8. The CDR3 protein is CASSPGGVGETQYF. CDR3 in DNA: TGTGCCAGCAGCCCTGGGGGGGTCGGAGAGACCCAGTACTTC.

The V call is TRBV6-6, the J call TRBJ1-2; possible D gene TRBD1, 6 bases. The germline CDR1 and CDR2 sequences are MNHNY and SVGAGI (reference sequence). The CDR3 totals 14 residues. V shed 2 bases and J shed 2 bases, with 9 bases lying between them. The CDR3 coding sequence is TGTGCCAGCAGTTACGTGGACAGAAACTATGGCTACACCTTC. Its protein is CASSYVDRNYGYTF.

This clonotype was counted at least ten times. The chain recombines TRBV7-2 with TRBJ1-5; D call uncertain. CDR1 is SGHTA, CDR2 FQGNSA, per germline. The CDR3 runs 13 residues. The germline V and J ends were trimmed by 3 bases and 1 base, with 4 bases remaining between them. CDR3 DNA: TGTGCCAGCAGCTTTCGGAGCAATCAGCCCCAGCATTTT. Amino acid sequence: CASSFRSNQPQHF. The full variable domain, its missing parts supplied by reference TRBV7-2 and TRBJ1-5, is GAGVSQSPSNKVTEKGKDVELRCDPISGHTALYWYRQSLGQGLEFLIYFQGNSAPDKSGLPSDRFSAERTGGSVSTLTIQRTQQEDSAVYLCASSFRSNQPQHFGDGTRLSIL.

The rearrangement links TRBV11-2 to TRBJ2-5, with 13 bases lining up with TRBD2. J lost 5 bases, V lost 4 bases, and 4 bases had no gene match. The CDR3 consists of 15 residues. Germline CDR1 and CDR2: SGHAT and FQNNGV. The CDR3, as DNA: TGTGCCAGCAGCTACGGGACTAGCGGGGCTGAGACCCAGTACTTC. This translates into CASSYGTSGAETQYF.

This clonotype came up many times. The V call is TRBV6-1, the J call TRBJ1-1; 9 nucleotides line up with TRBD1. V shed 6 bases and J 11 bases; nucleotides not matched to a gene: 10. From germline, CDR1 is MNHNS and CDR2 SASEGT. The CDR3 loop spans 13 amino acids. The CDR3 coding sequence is TGTGCCAGCAGATCAGACAGGGGGAGGGGTGCTTTCTTT. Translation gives CASRSDRGRGAFF.